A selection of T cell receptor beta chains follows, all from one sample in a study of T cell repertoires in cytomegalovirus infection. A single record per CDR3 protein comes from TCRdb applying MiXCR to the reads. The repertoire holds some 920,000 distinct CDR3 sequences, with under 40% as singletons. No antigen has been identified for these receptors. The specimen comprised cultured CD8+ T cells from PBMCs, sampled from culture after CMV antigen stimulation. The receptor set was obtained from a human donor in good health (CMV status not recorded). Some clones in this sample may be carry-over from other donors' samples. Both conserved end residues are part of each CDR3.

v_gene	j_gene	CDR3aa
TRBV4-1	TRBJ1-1	CASSQEAPGDTEAFF
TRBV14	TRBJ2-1	CASSQDRPDNEQFF
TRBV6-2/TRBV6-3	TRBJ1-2	CASSYSGPAYGYTF
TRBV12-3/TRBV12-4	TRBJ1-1	CASSWWGRNTEAFF
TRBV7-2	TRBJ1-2	CASSSPGIKRGYTF
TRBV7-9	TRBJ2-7	CASSLARQGPYEQYF
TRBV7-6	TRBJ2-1	CASSIGKAPYNEQFF
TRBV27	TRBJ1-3	CASSLTGAVGNTIYF
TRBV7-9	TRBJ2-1	CASSLLLSSPYNEQFF
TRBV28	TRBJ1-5	CASPRGNQPQHF
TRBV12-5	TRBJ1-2	CASGTGLRGPNYGYTF
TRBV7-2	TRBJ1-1	CASSFQGAPSYAEAFF
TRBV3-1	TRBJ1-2	CASSQDPDRLANYGYTF
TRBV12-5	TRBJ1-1	CASGPPEGQGTEAFF
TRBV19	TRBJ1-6	CASSPQGDSPLHF
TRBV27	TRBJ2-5	CASMWGTETQYF
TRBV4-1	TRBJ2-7	CASSPVSGGQIYEQYF
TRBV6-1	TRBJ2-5	CASSEYRTGRQETQYF
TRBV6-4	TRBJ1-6	CASRMRGDNSPLHF
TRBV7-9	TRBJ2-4	CASSSSVGLAKNIQYF
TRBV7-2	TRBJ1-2	CASSPGRYYGYTF
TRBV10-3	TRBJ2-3	CAISERVGTDTQYF
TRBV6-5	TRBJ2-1	CASSYSTGENNEQFF
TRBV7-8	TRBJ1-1	CASSEGGGLAFF